One sample yielded the 10 T cell receptor beta chains listed below, sequenced in a study of cytomegalovirus exposure and HLA in healthy donors. PCR involved 60 Vbeta and 13 Jbeta primers. Repertoires were generated with immunoSEQ multiplex PCR, while TCRdb's copy carries only in-frame clones and drops some. The repertoire includes 180,000 or so clones, over 70% of them detected once, and less than 4.5% sits in the top ten. Input material: PBMCs. These receptors all stem from a woman in her fifties or sixties in good health and CMV-seropositive.

This clone was seen a few times. V and J are TRBV9 and TRBJ1-1, with 7 bases aligning to TRBD1. This CDR3 contains 16 residues. The J segment lost 0 bases and the V segment lost 4 bases, leaving 9 bases of the junction unmatched. Germline loops: CDR1 SGDLS, CDR2 YYNGEE. CDR3 in amino acids: CASSPRTGFMNTEAFF. The DNA for the CDR3 is TGTGCCAGCAGCCCGAGGACAGGCTTCATGAACACTGAAGCTTTCTTT.

V is TRBV18 and J is TRBJ1-4; 7 nucleotides align to TRBD1. Unmatched junction bases numbered 9, after V lost 6 bases and J lost 8 bases. Germline CDR1 KGHSH, CDR2 LQKENI. The CDR3 loop spans 14 amino acids. The CDR3: CASSQQGDDEKLFF. CDR3 bases: TGTGCCAGCTCCCAGCAGGGGGATGACGAAAAACTGTTTTTT. Combining the CDR3 with reference TRBV18 and TRBJ1-4 gives the whole variable domain NAGVMQNPRHLVRRRGQEARLRCSPMKGHSHVYWYRQLPEEGLKFMVYLQKENIIDESGMPKERFSAEFPKEGPSILRIQQVVRGDSAAYFCASSQQGDDEKLFFGSGTQLSVL.

The rearrangement uses TRBV7-6 and TRBJ1-4, with no clear D. Germline V lookup: CDR1 SGHVS, CDR2 FNYEAQ. This CDR3 spans 13 amino acids. V dropped 1 base and J dropped 6 bases, with 6 bases sitting between them. The CDR3 sequence is CASSLERYEKLFF. As DNA, the CDR3 is TGTGCCAGCAGCTTAGAGCGCTATGAAAAACTGTTTTTT.

The chain is built from TRBV7-2 and TRBJ1-6; no firm D call. The germline V and J ends were trimmed by 1 base and 6 bases, with 7 bases remaining between them. Per germline, CDR1 SGHTA and CDR2 FQGNSA. CDR3 length: 14 amino acids. CDR3 amino acids: CASSLGAPNSPLHF. CDR3 DNA: TGTGCCAGCAGCTTAGGGGCTCCTAATTCACCCCTCCACTTT. The full variable domain, with the rest looked up from reference TRBV7-2 and TRBJ1-6, is GAGVSQSPSNKVTEKGKDVELRCDPISGHTALYWYRQSLGQGLEFLIYFQGNSAPDKSGLPSDRFSAERTGGSVSTLTIQRTQQEDSAVYLCASSLGAPNSPLHFGNGTRLTVT.

The gene calls are TRBV6-1 and TRBJ2-7; no clear D gene. The CDR3 consists of 13 residues. V was pared by 3 bases and J by 3 bases, with 9 bases between. Germline V lookup: CDR1 MNHNS, CDR2 SASEGT. The CDR3 region has the DNA TGTGCCAGCAGTGATCTTTTACTCTACGAGCAGTACTTC. It yields the protein CASSDLLLYEQYF.

V is TRBV28 and J is TRBJ1-5, with 7 bases that match TRBD1. V gave up 2 bases and J gave up 4 bases; unmatched junction bases: 5. Germline V gene lookup returns CDR1 MDHEN and CDR2 SYDVKM. CDR3 length: 15 residues. The CDR3: CASSLIPQGNQPQHF. CDR3 bases: TGTGCCAGCAGTTTAATCCCACAGGGGAATCAGCCCCAGCATTTT.

V is TRBV28 and J is TRBJ1-2; D is ambiguous. The CDR3 runs to 12 residues. Looked up from germline, CDR1 is MDHEN and CDR2 is SYDVKM. V was shortened by 7 bases and J by 6 bases, with 12 bases between the two germline ends. This CDR3 reads CASTAFGNGYTF. DNA for the CDR3: TGTGCCAGCACCGCGTTCGGGAATGGCTACACCTTC.

This clone was counted only a few times. This chain uses TRBV6-6 with TRBJ1-4, with 7 bases lining up with TRBD1. The CDR3 covers 15 residues. CDR1 is MNHNY, CDR2 SVGAGI, per germline (reference sequence). The junction had 10 bases not matched to a gene; V was cut back by 6 bases and J by 6 bases. CDR3 region: CASRRGGGLDEKLFF. DNA of the CDR3: TGTGCCAGCAGAAGAGGGGGCGGTTTGGATGAAAAACTGTTTTTT.

The CDR3 coding sequence is TGTGCCAGCAGTTACCTAACCGGGACAGTGATCTACGAGCAGTACTTC. It specifies CASSYLTGTVIYEQYF. The J gene is TRBJ2-7, the V gene TRBV6-5; TRBD1 agrees at 7 bases. The trim removed 2 bases at V and 3 bases at J, leaving 10 bases unmatched. This CDR3 is built from 16 residues. Germline assignment: CDR1 MNHEY and CDR2 SVGAGI.

This sequence joins TRBV19 and TRBJ1-1, with a tentative D call TRBD1 (5 bases). Germline CDR1 is LNHDA and CDR2 is SQIVND (reference sequence). V lost 5 bases and J 0 bases, leaving 10 bases between the germline ends. The CDR3 runs to 14 residues. This CDR3 reads CASSWGGVNTEAFF. In nucleotides, the CDR3 is TGTGCCAGTAGTTGGGGGGGAGTGAACACTGAAGCTTTCTTT. Full variable domain (missing parts from reference TRBV19 and TRBJ1-1): DGGITQSPKYLFRKEGQNVTLSCEQNLNHDAMYWYRQDPGQGLRLIYYSQIVNDFQKGDIAEGYSVSREKKESFPLTVTSAQKNPTAFYLCASSWGGVNTEAFFGQGTRLTVV.